Listed below are T cell receptor beta chains from one sample, sequenced in a study of T cells in Graves' hyperthyroidism and ophthalmopathy. Using its own MiXCR run on the multiplex PCR reads, TCRdb lists one record per CDR3 protein. The table includes approximately 300,000 distinct CDR3 sequences, more than 15% detected once. Sequencing was carried out using blood. Receptors originate from a woman aged 60 to 75 with Graves' ophthalmopathy. CDR3s include the opening cysteine and the closing phenylalanine or tryptophan. A D gene is named only where the DNA matches it firmly. A clone size is listed for some rows: how often the clone was seen (once, few, many), or a class if it is expanded.

v_gene: TRBV10-3
j_gene: TRBJ1-2
abundance: few
d_gene: .
CDR3aa: CAISENRGYAYGYTF
CDR3nt: TGTGCCATCAGTGAGAATAGAGGCTACGCCTATGGCTACACCTTC

v_gene: TRBV29-1
j_gene: TRBJ2-5
abundance: .
d_gene: TRBD1
CDR3aa: CSVGTGGMETQYF
CDR3nt: TGCAGCGTTGGGACAGGGGGCATGGAGACCCAGTACTTC

v_gene: TRBV4-3
j_gene: TRBJ2-7
abundance: .
d_gene: TRBD2
CDR3aa: CASSQIAGDFYEQYF
CDR3nt: TGCGCCAGCAGCCAAATAGCGGGAGATTTTTACGAGCAGTACTTC

v_gene: TRBV5-1
j_gene: TRBJ2-7
abundance: few
d_gene: .
CDR3aa: CASSLIGAYGSYEQYF
CDR3nt: TGCGCCAGCAGCTTGATAGGGGCGTACGGCTCCTACGAGCAGTACTTC

v_gene: TRBV7-2
j_gene: TRBJ1-6
abundance: many
d_gene: .
CDR3aa: CASSWGVSSSYNSPLHF
CDR3nt: TGTGCCAGCAGCTGGGGGGTATCGAGCTCCTATAATTCACCCCTCCACTTT

v_gene: TRBV12-3/TRBV12-4
j_gene: TRBJ2-4
abundance: .
d_gene: TRBD2
CDR3aa: CASSPGTSGKANIQYF
CDR3nt: TGTGCCAGCAGTCCCGGGACTAGCGGGAAGGCGAACATTCAGTACTTC

v_gene: TRBV5-1
j_gene: TRBJ1-2
abundance: .
d_gene: .
CDR3aa: CASSSWTSPGGTFYGYTF
CDR3nt: TGCGCCAGCAGCTCTTGGACGAGTCCCGGTGGCACTTTCTATGGCTACACCTTC

v_gene: TRBV5-1
j_gene: TRBJ2-1
abundance: .
d_gene: .
CDR3aa: CASRFSYNEQFF
CDR3nt: TGCGCCAGCCGCTTCTCCTACAATGAGCAGTTCTTC

v_gene: TRBV7-9
j_gene: TRBJ2-7
abundance: many
d_gene: .
CDR3aa: CASSLLIDEQYF
CDR3nt: TGTGCCAGCAGCTTACTTATTGACGAGCAGTACTTC

v_gene: TRBV10-3
j_gene: TRBJ2-1
abundance: once
d_gene: .
CDR3aa: CAISELRRHRIKDEQFF
CDR3nt: TGTGCCATCAGTGAGTTAAGGAGGCACAGGATCAAGGATGAGCAGTTCTTC

v_gene: TRBV7-2
j_gene: TRBJ1-2
abundance: many
d_gene: TRBD1
CDR3aa: CASSLGVRGYGYTF
CDR3nt: TGTGCCAGCAGCTTAGGGGTCAGGGGGTATGGCTACACCTTC

v_gene: TRBV2
j_gene: TRBJ1-2
abundance: many
d_gene: TRBD1
CDR3aa: CASRGTGSGYTF
CDR3nt: TGTGCCAGCAGGGGGACAGGGAGCGGCTACACCTTC

v_gene: TRBV5-1
j_gene: TRBJ1-1
abundance: many
d_gene: .
CDR3aa: CASSFGGGTEAFF
CDR3nt: TGCGCCAGCAGCTTCGGGGGTGGTACTGAAGCTTTCTTT

v_gene: TRBV6-2/TRBV6-3
j_gene: TRBJ2-3
abundance: many
d_gene: .
CDR3aa: CASTRQGASTDTQYF
CDR3nt: TGTGCCAGCACTCGGCAGGGAGCAAGCACAGATACGCAGTATTTT

v_gene: TRBV7-8
j_gene: TRBJ2-1
abundance: few
d_gene: TRBD2
CDR3aa: CASSLARGSLVNEQFF
CDR3nt: TGTGCCAGCAGCTTAGCGCGCGGGAGTCTGGTCAATGAGCAGTTCTTC

v_gene: TRBV20-1
j_gene: TRBJ2-3
abundance: .
d_gene: .
CDR3aa: CSSSRGHTDTQYF
CDR3nt: TGCAGCTCCTCCCGGGGGCACACAGATACGCAGTATTTT

v_gene: TRBV5-4
j_gene: TRBJ1-1
abundance: .
d_gene: TRBD1
CDR3aa: CASRKGQGNTEAFF
CDR3nt: TGTGCCAGCCGCAAGGGACAGGGGAACACTGAAGCTTTCTTT

v_gene: TRBV7-9
j_gene: TRBJ2-5
abundance: many
d_gene: TRBD1
CDR3aa: CASSLGDRGETQYF
CDR3nt: TGTGCCAGCAGCTTAGGGGACAGGGGCGAGACCCAGTACTTC

v_gene: TRBV12-3/TRBV12-4
j_gene: TRBJ1-2
abundance: many
d_gene: .
CDR3aa: CASSGWDGTWGYTF
CDR3nt: TGTGCCAGCTCTGGGTGGGACGGGACCTGGGGCTACACCTTC

v_gene: TRBV6-2/TRBV6-3
j_gene: TRBJ1-3
abundance: .
d_gene: .
CDR3aa: CASSPERGAGNTIYF
CDR3nt: TGTGCCAGCAGTCCCGAACGAGGGGCCGGAAACACCATATATTTT

v_gene: TRBV14
j_gene: TRBJ2-1
abundance: .
d_gene: .
CDR3aa: CASSQWRARSYNEQFF
CDR3nt: TGTGCCAGCAGCCAGTGGCGGGCTCGCTCCTACAATGAGCAGTTCTTC

v_gene: TRBV6-1
j_gene: TRBJ2-1
abundance: few
d_gene: TRBD2
CDR3aa: CASSLSGGARNEQFF
CDR3nt: TGTGCCAGCAGCCTCAGCGGGGGGGCTAGGAATGAGCAGTTCTTC

v_gene: TRBV20-1
j_gene: TRBJ2-3
abundance: .
d_gene: .
CDR3aa: CSARNPPLDSTGTQYF
CDR3nt: TGCAGTGCTAGAAATCCTCCCTTAGACAGCACAGGTACGCAGTATTTT

v_gene: TRBV6-6
j_gene: TRBJ1-6
abundance: .
d_gene: .
CDR3aa: CASSYVRESPLHF
CDR3nt: TGTGCCAGCAGTTACGTCAGGGAATCACCCCTCCACTTT

v_gene: TRBV4-1
j_gene: TRBJ1-2
abundance: few
d_gene: .
CDR3aa: CASSQGQGPSSLINGYTF
CDR3nt: TGCGCCAGCAGCCAAGGTCAGGGGCCATCTTCCCTTATTAATGGCTACACCTTC

v_gene: TRBV10-3
j_gene: TRBJ1-5
abundance: .
d_gene: .
CDR3aa: CAISDPTGNQPQHF
CDR3nt: TGTGCCATCAGTGATCCAACCGGAAATCAGCCCCAGCATTTT

v_gene: TRBV11-2
j_gene: TRBJ2-3
abundance: many
d_gene: .
CDR3aa: CASSPPGDLTDTQYF
CDR3nt: TGTGCCAGCAGCCCCCCGGGGGACCTCACAGATACGCAGTATTTT

v_gene: TRBV3-1
j_gene: TRBJ2-7
abundance: .
d_gene: TRBD2
CDR3aa: CASSLVASGAYEQYF
CDR3nt: TGTGCCAGCAGCCTTGTAGCTAGCGGGGCCTACGAGCAGTACTTC

v_gene: TRBV27
j_gene: TRBJ2-7
abundance: many
d_gene: .
CDR3aa: CASSRQDGEQYF
CDR3nt: TGTGCCAGCAGTAGACAGGATGGCGAGCAGTACTTC

v_gene: TRBV7-2
j_gene: TRBJ1-6
abundance: .
d_gene: .
CDR3aa: CASSQESGRFGSPLHF
CDR3nt: TGCGCCAGCAGCCAAGAAAGCGGTCGGTTTGGATCACCCCTCCACTTT

v_gene: TRBV7-9
j_gene: TRBJ2-3
abundance: many
d_gene: .
CDR3aa: CASSLTMASTDTQYF
CDR3nt: TGTGCCAGCAGCCTAACAATGGCAAGCACAGATACGCAGTATTTT

v_gene: TRBV20-1
j_gene: TRBJ1-4
abundance: few
d_gene: .
CDR3aa: CSAYFEKLFF
CDR3nt: TGCAGTGCTTATTTTGAAAAACTGTTTTTT

v_gene: TRBV20-1
j_gene: TRBJ2-1
abundance: many
d_gene: .
CDR3aa: CSARGPSELSSYNEQFF
CDR3nt: TGCAGTGCTAGAGGCCCCAGCGAGTTGAGCTCCTACAATGAGCAGTTCTTC

v_gene: TRBV6-1
j_gene: TRBJ2-2
abundance: .
d_gene: .
CDR3aa: CASSHEGGSGNTGELFF
CDR3nt: TGTGCCAGCAGCCACGAAGGGGGTAGCGGGAACACCGGGGAGCTGTTTTTT

v_gene: TRBV20-1
j_gene: TRBJ1-5
abundance: many
d_gene: TRBD1
CDR3aa: CSATGGHGGNQPQHF
CDR3nt: TGCAGTGCTACAGGGGGCCATGGCGGCAATCAGCCCCAGCATTTT

v_gene: TRBV19
j_gene: TRBJ2-7
abundance: .
d_gene: .
CDR3aa: CASSIVASPRTYEQYF
CDR3nt: TGTGCCAGTAGTATAGTGGCTAGCCCACGGACCTACGAGCAGTACTTC

v_gene: TRBV20-1
j_gene: TRBJ2-4
abundance: many
d_gene: .
CDR3aa: CSAAAERTIQYF
CDR3nt: TGCAGTGCGGCCGCAGAACGTACCATTCAGTACTTC

v_gene: TRBV5-1
j_gene: TRBJ2-2
abundance: many
d_gene: .
CDR3aa: CASSFLTGELFF
CDR3nt: TGCGCCAGCAGCTTTCTCACCGGGGAGCTGTTTTTT

v_gene: TRBV20-1
j_gene: TRBJ2-7
abundance: few
d_gene: .
CDR3aa: CSARDRELSYEQYF
CDR3nt: TGCAGTGCTAGAGACAGGGAATTATCCTACGAGCAGTACTTC

v_gene: TRBV6-5
j_gene: TRBJ1-1
abundance: few
d_gene: .
CDR3aa: CASSYRGAHTEAFF
CDR3nt: TGTGCCAGCAGTTACCGGGGGGCGCACACTGAAGCTTTCTTT

v_gene: TRBV12-3/TRBV12-4
j_gene: TRBJ1-4
abundance: .
d_gene: .
CDR3aa: CASSVQGWGEKLFF
CDR3nt: TGTGCCAGCAGTGTACAGGGATGGGGTGAAAAACTGTTTTTT

v_gene: TRBV5-1
j_gene: TRBJ1-2
abundance: many
d_gene: TRBD1
CDR3aa: CASSFTSGQGGYTF
CDR3nt: TGCGCCAGCAGCTTCACGTCGGGACAGGGTGGCTACACCTTC

v_gene: TRBV2
j_gene: TRBJ2-7
abundance: few
d_gene: .
CDR3aa: CASGGSARKYEQYF
CDR3nt: TGTGCCAGTGGGGGGTCAGCTAGAAAATACGAGCAGTACTTC

v_gene: TRBV20-1
j_gene: TRBJ1-1
abundance: .
d_gene: .
CDR3aa: CSARDREGTEAFF
CDR3nt: TGCAGTGCTAGAGACAGGGAAGGCACTGAAGCTTTCTTT

v_gene: TRBV5-1
j_gene: TRBJ2-1
abundance: .
d_gene: .
CDR3aa: CASSLANAGSSYNEQFF
CDR3nt: TGCGCCAGCAGCTTGGCCAACGCGGGAAGCTCCTACAATGAGCAGTTCTTC

v_gene: TRBV7-6
j_gene: TRBJ2-5
abundance: .
d_gene: .
CDR3aa: CASSLEAEETQYF
CDR3nt: TGTGCCAGCAGCTTAGAAGCAGAAGAGACCCAGTACTTC

v_gene: TRBV6-2/TRBV6-3
j_gene: TRBJ2-7
abundance: .
d_gene: TRBD2
CDR3aa: CATLEAGGAYEQYF
CDR3nt: TGTGCCACCCTGGAGGCGGGGGGTGCCTACGAGCAGTACTTC

v_gene: TRBV5-1
j_gene: TRBJ2-3
abundance: many
d_gene: .
CDR3aa: CASNMEGRPDTQYF
CDR3nt: TGCGCCAGCAACATGGAGGGTAGGCCAGATACGCAGTATTTT

v_gene: TRBV11-2
j_gene: TRBJ1-2
abundance: many
d_gene: .
CDR3aa: CASSATPNYGYTF
CDR3nt: TGTGCCAGCAGCGCAACACCAAACTATGGCTACACCTTC

v_gene: TRBV19
j_gene: TRBJ1-2
abundance: few
d_gene: .
CDR3aa: CASSKSDVGYGYTF
CDR3nt: TGTGCCAGTAGTAAGAGCGACGTGGGCTATGGCTACACCTTC